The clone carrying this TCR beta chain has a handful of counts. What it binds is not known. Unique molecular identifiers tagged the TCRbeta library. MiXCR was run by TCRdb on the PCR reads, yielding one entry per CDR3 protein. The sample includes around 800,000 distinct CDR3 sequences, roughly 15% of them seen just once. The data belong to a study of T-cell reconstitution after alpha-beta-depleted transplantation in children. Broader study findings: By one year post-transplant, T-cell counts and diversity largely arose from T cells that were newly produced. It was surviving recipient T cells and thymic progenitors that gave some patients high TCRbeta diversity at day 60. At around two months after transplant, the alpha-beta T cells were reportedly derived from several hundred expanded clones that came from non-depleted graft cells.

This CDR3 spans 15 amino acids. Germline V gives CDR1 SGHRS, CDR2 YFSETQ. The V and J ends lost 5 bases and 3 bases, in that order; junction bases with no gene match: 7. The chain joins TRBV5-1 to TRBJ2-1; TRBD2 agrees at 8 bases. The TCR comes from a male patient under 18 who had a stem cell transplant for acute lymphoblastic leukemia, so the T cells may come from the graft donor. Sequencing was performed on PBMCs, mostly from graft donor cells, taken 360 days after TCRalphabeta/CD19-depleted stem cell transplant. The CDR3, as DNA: TGCGCCAGCAGTTACGGGAGGGCCCTCTACAATGAGCAGTTCTTC. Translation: CASSYGRALYNEQFF.